The 17 T cell receptor beta chains below were found in one sample sequenced in a study of blood T cell repertoires in COVID-19. The method was immunoSEQ multiplex PCR; TCRdb's version includes in-frame clones alone and lacks a portion of them. The repertoire holds 100,000 to 140,000 clones, 75% to 95% seen once, with under 1.5% in the top ten. Sequencing was performed on peripheral blood. These receptors were collected from a woman aged 25-40 years with acute or convalescent COVID-19.

Only a few counts were recorded for this clone. The genes are TRBV6-5 and TRBJ1-1; D gene unclear. V dropped 6 bases and J dropped 3 bases, with 14 bases sitting between them. The CDR3 is 14 residues long. Germline V gene data show CDR1 as MNHEY and CDR2 as SVGAGI. Written as DNA, the CDR3 is TGTGCCAGCAGGACACGCAGGTGGGACACTGAAGCTTTCTTT. This translates into CASRTRRWDTEAFF.

This chain connects TRBV29-1 to TRBJ1-1; D remains unclear. Germline assignment: CDR1 SQVTM and CDR2 ANQGSEA. V shed 6 bases and J shed 3 bases, with 20 bases lying between them. The CDR3 sequence is 15 residues long. The CDR3 loop reads CSVILSGRTYTEAFF. CDR3 sequence (DNA): TGCAGCGTCATCCTATCTGGGAGGACGTACACTGAAGCTTTCTTT. Complete variable domain (other parts from reference TRBV29-1 and TRBJ1-1): SAVISQKPSRDICQRGTSLTIQCQVDSQVTMMFWYRQQPGQSLTLIATANQGSEATYESGFVIDKFPISRPNLTFSTLTVSNMSPEDSSIYLCSVILSGRTYTEAFFGQGTRLTVV.

This clone was observed a handful of times. The chain employs TRBV18 and TRBJ1-4; TRBD1 matches 8 bases. CDR1 is KGHSH, CDR2 LQKENI, per germline. CDR3 length: 15 residues. V gave up 3 bases and J gave up 8 bases; unmatched junction bases: 8. The chain's CDR3 is CASSPRTGRFEKLFF. The CDR3 nucleotides read TGTGCCAGCTCACCTAGGACAGGGAGATTCGAAAAACTGTTTTTT.

The chain carries TRBV3-1 (or the pseudogene TRBV3-2) and TRBJ2-3; D might be TRBD2 (6 bases). V was shortened by 4 bases and J by 11 bases, with 13 bases between the two germline ends. The CDR3 is made up of 12 amino acids. Germline assignment: CDR1 LGHDT and CDR2 YNNKEL (reference sequence). CDR3 DNA: TGTGCCAGCAGCCCGGTGGAGGGCGGGCAGTATTTT. Translation gives CASSPVEGGQYF.

V and J are TRBV7-2 and TRBJ1-1; 8 bases align to TRBD1. Per the germline V gene, CDR1 is SGHTA and CDR2 is FQGNSA. The CDR3 is 15 residues long. Trimming cost V 4 bases and J 4 bases; bases outside gene matches: 8. This CDR3 reads CASSYGTGGATEAFF. CDR3 nucleotide sequence: TGTGCCAGCAGCTATGGGACAGGCGGCGCCACTGAAGCTTTCTTT.

The chain joins TRBV5-4 to TRBJ2-2; no definite D call. Germline V gives CDR1 SGHNT, CDR2 YYREEE (reference sequence). The ends were cut back, 2 bases at V and 6 bases at J, with 5 bases in the middle. The CDR3 is 12 residues long. The CDR3: CASSLGAGELFF. CDR3 DNA: TGTGCCAGCAGCTTAGGAGCCGGGGAGCTGTTTTTT.

V and J are TRBV12-5 and TRBJ1-2; D is unresolved. In germline, CDR1 is LGHNT, CDR2 FRNRAP. CDR3 length: 13 residues. Trimming removed 1 base at V and 4 bases at J, with 7 bases between. The CDR3 is CASGLGGFYGYTF. For the CDR3, the DNA is TGTGCTAGTGGTTTGGGCGGCTTCTATGGCTACACCTTC.

This chain connects TRBV5-8 to TRBJ1-5; no firm D call. Trimming removed 5 bases from V and 0 bases from J, with 12 bases in between. The CDR3 contains 15 residues. Germline assignment: CDR1 SGHTS and CDR2 YDEGEE. The CDR3 coding sequence is TGTGCCAGCAGACAGACCCCCTATAGCAATCAGCCCCAGCATTTT. Translating gives CASRQTPYSNQPQHF.

The rearrangement links TRBV11-3 to TRBJ2-7; the match to TRBD2 covers 7 bases. J lost 6 bases, V lost 0 bases, and 5 bases had no gene match. This CDR3 is 14 amino acids long. CDR1 and CDR2 from the germline V gene are SGHNT and YENEEA. CDR3 nucleotide sequence: TGTGCCAGCAGCTTAGACGGCGGGAGTCGCGAGCAGTACTTC. The encoded protein is CASSLDGGSREQYF.

CDR3 sequence (DNA): TGTGCCACCAGTGATCGGGGGGCCTTCTCTAGCGGGAAGCCTGAGCAGTTCTTC. It translates to CATSDRGAFSSGKPEQFF. The chain carries TRBV24-1 and TRBJ2-1, with 9 bases that match TRBD2. With V trimmed by 3 bases and J by 9 bases, 17 bases remained unmatched. Germline-derived CDR1 and CDR2 are KGHDR and SFDVKD. The CDR3 totals 18 residues.

This clone has a single count. CDR3 bases: TGTGCCAGCAGCCAACAACAGGGGGCGCAAGGGCAGCCCCAGCATTTT. It codes for CASSQQQGAQGQPQHF. The chain recombines TRBV16 with TRBJ1-5, with 9 bases that match TRBD1. Germline trimming cut 2 bases from V and 7 bases from J; bases unmatched to any gene: 9. Looked up from germline, CDR1 is KGHSY and CDR2 is FQNENV. The CDR3 spans 16 residues.

The gene calls are TRBV7-8 and TRBJ1-1; 7 bases are a match to TRBD1. V trimming: 5 bases; J trimming: 4 bases; junction bases outside the gene matches: 10. From germline, CDR1 is SGHVS and CDR2 FQNEAQ. This CDR3 has 15 residues. The CDR3 loop is CASSRDRVRGTEAFF. CDR3 coding DNA: TGTGCCAGCAGCCGAGACAGGGTGCGTGGCACTGAAGCTTTCTTT.

The chain is built from TRBV27 and TRBJ1-2, with D perhaps matching TRBD1 (6 bases). The CDR3 has 14 residues. CDR1 is MNHEY, CDR2 SMNVEV, per germline (reference sequence). V dropped 2 bases and J dropped 1 base, with 8 bases sitting between them. CDR3 coding DNA: TGTGCCAGCAGTTTAACAGGGTTTAACTATGGCTACACCTTC. Translated: CASSLTGFNYGYTF.

This chain uses TRBV29-1 with TRBJ1-2; 9 bases align to TRBD1. The length of the CDR3 is 13 residues. The germline V gene has CDR1 SQVTM and CDR2 ANQGSEA. The V and J ends lost 6 bases and 6 bases, in that order; junction bases with no gene match: 8. CDR3 residues: CSVFLDRGDGYTF. CDR3 nucleotides: TGCAGCGTCTTCCTCGACAGGGGGGATGGCTACACCTTC.

J is TRBJ2-3 and V is TRBV18, with D perhaps TRBD2 (5 bases). Germline V gene lookup returns CDR1 KGHSH and CDR2 LQKENI. Trimming took 4 bases from V and 6 from J, leaving 14 bases between them. This CDR3 has 14 residues. DNA of the CDR3: TGTGCCAGCTCACGAGATCGGGGTGACGATACGCAGTATTTT. Protein: CASSRDRGDDTQYF. The entire variable domain, with the rest obtained from reference TRBV18 and TRBJ2-3, is as follows: NAGVMQNPRHLVRRRGQEARLRCSPMKGHSHVYWYRQLPEEGLKFMVYLQKENIIDESGMPKERFSAEFPKEGPSILRIQQVVRGDSAAYFCASSRDRGDDTQYFGPGTRLTVL.

The rearrangement joins TRBV7-9 to TRBJ1-1; no firm D call. CDR3 length: 15 amino acids. The V gene lost 5 bases and the J gene lost 0 bases, with 13 bases spanning the gap. In germline, CDR1 is SEHNR, CDR2 FQNEAQ (reference sequence). For the CDR3, the DNA is TGTGCCAGCAGCCCTGATCAGTATTTGAACACTGAAGCTTTCTTT. This translates into CASSPDQYLNTEAFF.

The chain links TRBV28 to TRBJ2-1, with 13 positions matching TRBD2. This CDR3 contains 14 residues. After removal of 5 bases from V and 10 bases from J, the junction contained 5 bases not matched to a gene. In germline, CDR1 is MDHEN, CDR2 SYDVKM. The CDR3 nucleotides are TGTGCCAGCAGTACTCCGGGACTAGCGGGGGAGCAGTTCTTC. Translation: CASSTPGLAGEQFF.